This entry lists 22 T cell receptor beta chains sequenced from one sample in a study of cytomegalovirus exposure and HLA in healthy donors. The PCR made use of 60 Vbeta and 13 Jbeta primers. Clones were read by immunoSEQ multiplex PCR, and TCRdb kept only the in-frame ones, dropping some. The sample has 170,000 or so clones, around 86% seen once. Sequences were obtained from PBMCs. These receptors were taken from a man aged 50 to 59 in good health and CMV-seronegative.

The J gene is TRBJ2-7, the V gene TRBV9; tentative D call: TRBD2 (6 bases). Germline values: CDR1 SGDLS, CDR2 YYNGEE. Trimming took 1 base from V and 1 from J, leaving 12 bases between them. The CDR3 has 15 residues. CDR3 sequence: CASSVTGGASYEQYF. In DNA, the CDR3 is TGTGCCAGCAGCGTAACCGGCGGGGCGTCCTACGAGCAGTACTTC.

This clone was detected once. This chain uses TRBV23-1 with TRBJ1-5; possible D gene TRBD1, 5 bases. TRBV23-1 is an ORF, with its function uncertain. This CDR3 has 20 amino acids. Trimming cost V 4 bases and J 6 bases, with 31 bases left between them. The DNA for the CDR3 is TGCGCCAGCAGTCGGGGGGACCAAAGGAACATCACCGCCCTCATTCAGCCCCAGCATTTT. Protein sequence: CASSRGDQRNITALIQPQHF.

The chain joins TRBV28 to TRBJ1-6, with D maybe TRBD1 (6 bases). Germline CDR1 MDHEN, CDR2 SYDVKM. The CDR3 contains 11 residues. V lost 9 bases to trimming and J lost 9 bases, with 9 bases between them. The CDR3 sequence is CASQGSSPLHF. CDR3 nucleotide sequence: TGTGCCAGTCAGGGGAGTTCACCCCTCCACTTT.

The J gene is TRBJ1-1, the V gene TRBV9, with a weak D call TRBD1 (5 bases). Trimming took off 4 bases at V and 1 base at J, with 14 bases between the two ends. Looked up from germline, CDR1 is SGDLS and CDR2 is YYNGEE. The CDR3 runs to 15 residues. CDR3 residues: CASSPPSGSNTEAFF. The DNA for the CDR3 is TGTGCCAGCAGCCCTCCTTCAGGGTCGAACACTGAAGCTTTCTTT. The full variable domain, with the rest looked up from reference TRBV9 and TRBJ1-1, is DSGVTQTPKHLITATGQRVTLRCSPRSGDLSVYWYQQSLDQGLQFLIQYYNGEERAKGNILERFSAQQFPDLHSELNLSSLELGDSALYFCASSPPSGSNTEAFFGQGTRLTVV.

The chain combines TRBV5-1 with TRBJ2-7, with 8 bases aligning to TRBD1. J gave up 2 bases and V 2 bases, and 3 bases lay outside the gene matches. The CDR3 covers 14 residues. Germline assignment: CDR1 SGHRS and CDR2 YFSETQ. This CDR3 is CASSFGQGPYEQYF. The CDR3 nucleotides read TGCGCCAGCAGCTTCGGACAGGGACCCTACGAGCAGTACTTC.

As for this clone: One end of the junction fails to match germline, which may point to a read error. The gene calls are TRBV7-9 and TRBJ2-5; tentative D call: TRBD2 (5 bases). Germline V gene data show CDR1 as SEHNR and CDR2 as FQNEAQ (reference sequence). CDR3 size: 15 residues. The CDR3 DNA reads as TGTTCCAGCAGCTTATCGAGGGCTGTACAAGAGACCCAGTACTTC. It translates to CSSSLSRAVQETQYF.

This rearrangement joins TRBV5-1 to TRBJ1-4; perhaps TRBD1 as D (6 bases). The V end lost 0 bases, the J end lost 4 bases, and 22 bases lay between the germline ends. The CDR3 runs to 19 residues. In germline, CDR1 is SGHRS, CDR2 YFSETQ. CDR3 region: CASSLAVSGLGALNEKLFF. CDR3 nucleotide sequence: TGCGCCAGCAGCTTGGCCGTTTCGGGCCTGGGGGCCCTTAATGAAAAACTGTTTTTT.

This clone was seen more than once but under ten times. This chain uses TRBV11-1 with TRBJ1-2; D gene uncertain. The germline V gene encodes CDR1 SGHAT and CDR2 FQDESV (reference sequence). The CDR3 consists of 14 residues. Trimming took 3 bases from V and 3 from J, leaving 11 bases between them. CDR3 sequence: CASSLGDRYYGYTF. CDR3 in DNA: TGTGCCAGCAGCTTGGGAGACCGCTACTATGGCTACACCTTC. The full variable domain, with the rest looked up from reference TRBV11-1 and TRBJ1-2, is EAEVAQSPRYKITEKSQAVAFWCDPISGHATLYWYRQILGQGPELLVQFQDESVVDDSQLPKDRFSAERLKGVDSTLKIQPAELGDSAMYLCASSLGDRYYGYTFGSGTRLTVV.

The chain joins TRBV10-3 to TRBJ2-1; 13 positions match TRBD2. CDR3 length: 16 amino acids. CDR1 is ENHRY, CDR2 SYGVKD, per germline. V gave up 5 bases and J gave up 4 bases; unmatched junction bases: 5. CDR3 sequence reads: CAISSGTSGTYNEQFF. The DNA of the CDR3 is TGTGCCATCAGTTCCGGGACTAGCGGGACGTACAATGAGCAGTTCTTC.

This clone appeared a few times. CDR3 in DNA: TGTGCCAGCAGCCCCTTGGGACAGGAGGTCTATGGCTACACCTTC. Translating it yields CASSPLGQEVYGYTF. The V and J genes are TRBV5-6 and TRBJ1-2; 8 bases agree with TRBD1. The V segment lost 4 bases and the J segment 4 bases; nucleotides outside the gene matches: 9. Germline values: CDR1 SGHDT, CDR2 YYEEEE. The CDR3 sequence is 15 residues long.

CDR3 sequence: CASSFSVSRTDTQYF. The CDR3 region has the DNA TGTGCCAGCAGCTTCAGCGTCAGCCGCACAGATACGCAGTATTTT. The chain uses TRBV7-2 and TRBJ2-3, with unresolved D. Trimming cost V 3 bases and J 1 base, with 11 bases left between them. CDR1 is SGHTA, CDR2 FQGNSA, per germline. This CDR3 is built from 15 residues.

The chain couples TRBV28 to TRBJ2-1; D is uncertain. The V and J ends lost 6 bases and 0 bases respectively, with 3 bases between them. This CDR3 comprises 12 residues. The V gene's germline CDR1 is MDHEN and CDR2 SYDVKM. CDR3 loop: CASRSSYNEQFF. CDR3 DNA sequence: TGTGCCAGCAGGAGCTCCTACAATGAGCAGTTCTTC.

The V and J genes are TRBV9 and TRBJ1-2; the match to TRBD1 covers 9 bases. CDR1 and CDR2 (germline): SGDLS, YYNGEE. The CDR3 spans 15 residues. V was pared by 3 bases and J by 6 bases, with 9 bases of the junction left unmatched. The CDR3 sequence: CASSARTGEKNGYTF. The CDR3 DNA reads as TGTGCCAGCAGCGCCCGGACAGGGGAAAAGAATGGCTACACCTTC.

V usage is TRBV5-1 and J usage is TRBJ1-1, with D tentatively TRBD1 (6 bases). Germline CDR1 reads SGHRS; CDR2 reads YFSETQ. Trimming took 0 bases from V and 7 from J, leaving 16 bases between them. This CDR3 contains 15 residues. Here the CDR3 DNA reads TGCGCCAGCAGCTTGGGTCTAGGGGGGGCCTTTGAAGCTTTCTTT. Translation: CASSLGLGGAFEAFF. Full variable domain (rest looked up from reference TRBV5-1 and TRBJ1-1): KAGVTQTPRYLIKTRGQQVTLSCSPISGHRSVSWYQQTPGQGLQFLFEYFSETQRNKGNFPGRFSGRQFSNSRSEMNVSTLELGDSALYLCASSLGLGGAFEAFFGQGTRLTVV.

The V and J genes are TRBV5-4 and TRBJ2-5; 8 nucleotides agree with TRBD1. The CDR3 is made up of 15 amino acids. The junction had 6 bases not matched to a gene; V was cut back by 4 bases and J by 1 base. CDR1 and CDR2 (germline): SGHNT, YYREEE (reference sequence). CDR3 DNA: TGTGCCAGCAGCGCGACAGGGGTGACCCAAGAGACCCAGTACTTC. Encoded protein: CASSATGVTQETQYF.

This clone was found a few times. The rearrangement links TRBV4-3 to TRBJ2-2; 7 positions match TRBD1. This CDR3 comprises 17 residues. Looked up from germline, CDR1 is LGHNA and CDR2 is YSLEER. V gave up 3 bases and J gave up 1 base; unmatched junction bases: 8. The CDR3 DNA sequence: TGCGCCAGCAGCCATCACCCCGGGACAGAGAACACCGGGGAGCTGTTTTTT. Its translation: CASSHHPGTENTGELFF.

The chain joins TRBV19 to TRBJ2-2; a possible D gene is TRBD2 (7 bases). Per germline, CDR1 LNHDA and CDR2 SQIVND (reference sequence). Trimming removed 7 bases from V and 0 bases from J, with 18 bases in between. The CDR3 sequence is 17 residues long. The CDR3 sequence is CASTNTGGRTNTGELFF. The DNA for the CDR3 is TGTGCCAGTACCAACACGGGGGGCAGGACGAACACCGGGGAGCTGTTTTTT.

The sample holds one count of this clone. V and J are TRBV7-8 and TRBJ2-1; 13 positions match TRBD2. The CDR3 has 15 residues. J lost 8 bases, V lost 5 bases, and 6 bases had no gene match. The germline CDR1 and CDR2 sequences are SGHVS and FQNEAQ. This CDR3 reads CASSQRTSGSDEQFF. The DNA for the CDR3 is TGTGCCAGCAGCCAGCGGACTAGCGGGAGTGATGAGCAGTTCTTC.

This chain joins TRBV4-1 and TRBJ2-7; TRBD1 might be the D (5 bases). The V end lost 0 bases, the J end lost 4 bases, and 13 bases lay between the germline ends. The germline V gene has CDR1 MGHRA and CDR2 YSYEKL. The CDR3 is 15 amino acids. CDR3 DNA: TGCGCCAGCAGCCAAGATTTCAGGGAAGGTTACGAGCAGTACTTC. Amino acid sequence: CASSQDFREGYEQYF.

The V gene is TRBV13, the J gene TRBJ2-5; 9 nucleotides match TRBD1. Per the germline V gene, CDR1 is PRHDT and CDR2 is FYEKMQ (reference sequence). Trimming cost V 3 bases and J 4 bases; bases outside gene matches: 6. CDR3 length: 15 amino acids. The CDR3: CASSFGQGTRETQYF. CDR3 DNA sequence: TGTGCCAGCAGCTTTGGACAGGGGACACGAGAGACCCAGTACTTC.

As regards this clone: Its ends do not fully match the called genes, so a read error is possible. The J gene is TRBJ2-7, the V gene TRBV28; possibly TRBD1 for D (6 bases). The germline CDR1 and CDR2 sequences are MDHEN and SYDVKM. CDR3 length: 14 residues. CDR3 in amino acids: CASSLYRDSYEQYF. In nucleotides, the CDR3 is TGTGCCAGCAGCTTATACAGGGACTCCTACGAGCAGTACTTC.

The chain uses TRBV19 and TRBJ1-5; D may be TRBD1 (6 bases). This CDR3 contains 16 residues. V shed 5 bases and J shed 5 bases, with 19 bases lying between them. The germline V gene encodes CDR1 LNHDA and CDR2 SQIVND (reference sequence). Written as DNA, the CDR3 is TGTGCCAGTAGTCCCCTCGGGGGGGCAACTCATCAGCCCCAGCATTTT. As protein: CASSPLGGATHQPQHF.